The clone carrying this T cell receptor (beta chain) was counted a single time. This same CDR3 is encoded by further DNA sequences in the sample. This entry comes from a study of blood T cell repertoires in COVID-19. The CDR3 consists of 13 residues. V gave up 5 bases and J gave up 4 bases; unmatched junction bases: 3. The repertoire was sequenced with immunoSEQ multiplex PCR; TCRdb's copy has only in-frame clones and lacks some. The top ten clones hold roughly 1.6% of a sample with roughly 250,000 clones, more than 75% of them seen once. The receptor's source is a woman aged 45-59 years who had recovered from COVID-19. Input material: PBMCs or T cells enriched from blood (not recorded which). The J gene is TRBJ1-2, the V gene TRBV12-3 or TRBV12-4; 8 positions match TRBD1. The CDR3, as DNA: TGTGCCAGCAGTGGACAGGGAGGCTATGGCTACACCTTC. Translating it yields CASSGQGGYGYTF.